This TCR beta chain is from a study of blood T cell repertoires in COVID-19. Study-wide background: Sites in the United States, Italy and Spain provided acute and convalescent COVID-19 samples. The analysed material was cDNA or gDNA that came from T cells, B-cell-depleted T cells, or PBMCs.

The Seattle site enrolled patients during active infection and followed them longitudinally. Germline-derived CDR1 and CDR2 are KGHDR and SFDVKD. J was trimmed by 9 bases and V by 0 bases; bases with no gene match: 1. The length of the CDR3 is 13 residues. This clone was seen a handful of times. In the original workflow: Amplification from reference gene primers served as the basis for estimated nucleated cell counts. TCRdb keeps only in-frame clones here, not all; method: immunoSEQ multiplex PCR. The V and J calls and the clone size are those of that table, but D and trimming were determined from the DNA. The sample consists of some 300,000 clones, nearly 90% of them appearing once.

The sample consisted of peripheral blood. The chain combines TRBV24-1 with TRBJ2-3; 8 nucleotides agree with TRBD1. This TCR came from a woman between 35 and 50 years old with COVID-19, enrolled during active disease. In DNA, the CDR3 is TGTGCCACCAGTGATTTGACAGGGGGGACGCAGTATTTT. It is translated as CATSDLTGGTQYF.